A few counts support the clone carrying this TCR beta chain. Its antigen is as yet unknown. TCRdb redid the calling of the reads with MiXCR, one entry per CDR3 protein. The repertoire holds a few hundred thousand distinct CDR3 sequences, with under 45% as singletons. The data were taken from a study of T cell repertoires in cytomegalovirus infection. The wider study: It was recently identified HLA-C-restricted and well-studied HLA-B-restricted CMV epitopes that the study used. TCR beta signatures that were public indicated CMV infection and matching HLA type. Regarding the study as a whole: CMV-specific HLA-C-restricted TCR beta clonotypes dominated the ex vivo response. The cumulative frequency of public TCR beta families identified carriers of CMV plus the relevant HLA.

V was clipped by 1 base and J by 8 bases, with 16 bases between them. The CDR3 sequence is 15 residues long. From germline, CDR1 is SNHLY and CDR2 FYNNEI. The clonotype originates from a human donor in good health (CMV status not recorded). Some clones in this sample may be carry-over from other donors' samples. The chain carries TRBV2 and TRBJ2-3, with D possibly matching TRBD2 (6 bases). The sequences come from cultured PBMCs, collected from culture after CMV antigen stimulation. CDR3: CASSEGPGLGGTQYF. The CDR3, as DNA: TGTGCCAGCAGTGAAGGACCGGGCCTGGGAGGTACGCAGTATTTT.